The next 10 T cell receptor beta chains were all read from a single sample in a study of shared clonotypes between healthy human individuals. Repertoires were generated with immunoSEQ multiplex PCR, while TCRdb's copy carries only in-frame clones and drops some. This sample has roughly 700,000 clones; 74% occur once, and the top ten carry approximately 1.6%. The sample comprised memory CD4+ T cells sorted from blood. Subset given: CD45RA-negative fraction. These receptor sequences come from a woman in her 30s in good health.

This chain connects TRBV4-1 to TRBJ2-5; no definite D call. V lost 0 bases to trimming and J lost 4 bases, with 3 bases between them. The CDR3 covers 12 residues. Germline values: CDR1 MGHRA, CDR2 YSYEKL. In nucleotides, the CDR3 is TGCGCCAGCAGCCAAGAGCGAGAGACCCAGTACTTC. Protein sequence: CASSQERETQYF.

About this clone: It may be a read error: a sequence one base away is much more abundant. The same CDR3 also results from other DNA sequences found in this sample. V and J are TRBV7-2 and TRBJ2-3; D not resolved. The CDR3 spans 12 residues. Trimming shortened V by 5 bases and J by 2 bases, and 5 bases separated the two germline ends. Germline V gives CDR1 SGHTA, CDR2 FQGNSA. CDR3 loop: CASSAYTDTQYF. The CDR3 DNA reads TGTGCCAGCAGCGCGTACACAGATACGCAGTATTTT. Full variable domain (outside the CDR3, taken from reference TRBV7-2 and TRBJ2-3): GAGVSQSPSNKVTEKGKDVELRCDPISGHTALYWYRQSLGQGLEFLIYFQGNSAPDKSGLPSDRFSAERTGGSVSTLTIQRTQQEDSAVYLCASSAYTDTQYFGPGTRLTVL.

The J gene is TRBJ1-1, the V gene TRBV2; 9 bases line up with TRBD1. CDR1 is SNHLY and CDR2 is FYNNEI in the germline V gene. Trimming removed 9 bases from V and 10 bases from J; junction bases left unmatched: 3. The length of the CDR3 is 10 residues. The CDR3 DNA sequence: TGTGCCAGAAGGACAGGGGTAGCTTTCTTT. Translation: CARRTGVAFF.

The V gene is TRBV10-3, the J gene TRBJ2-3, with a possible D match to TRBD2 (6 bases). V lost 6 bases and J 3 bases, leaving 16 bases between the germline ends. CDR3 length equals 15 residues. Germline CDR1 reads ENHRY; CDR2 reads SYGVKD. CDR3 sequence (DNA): TGTGCCATCAGGAGGTCGGGGGAGCTGACAGATACGCAGTATTTT. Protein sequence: CAIRRSGELTDTQYF.

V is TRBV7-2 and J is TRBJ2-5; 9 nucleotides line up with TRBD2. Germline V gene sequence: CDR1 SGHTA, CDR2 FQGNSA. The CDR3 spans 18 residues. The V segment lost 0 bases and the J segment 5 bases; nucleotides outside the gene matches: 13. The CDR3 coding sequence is TGTGCCAGCAGCTTAGCGTATAGGGCGGGAGGGGAGAGGGAGACCCAGTACTTC. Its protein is CASSLAYRAGGERETQYF. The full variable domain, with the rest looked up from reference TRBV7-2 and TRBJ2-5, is GAGVSQSPSNKVTEKGKDVELRCDPISGHTALYWYRQSLGQGLEFLIYFQGNSAPDKSGLPSDRFSAERTGGSVSTLTIQRTQQEDSAVYLCASSLAYRAGGERETQYFGPGTRLLVL.

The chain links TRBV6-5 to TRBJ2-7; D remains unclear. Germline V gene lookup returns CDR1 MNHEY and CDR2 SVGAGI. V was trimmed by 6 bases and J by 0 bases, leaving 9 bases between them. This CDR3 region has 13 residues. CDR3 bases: TGTGCCAGCAGGCTGACGGCCTCCTACGAGCAGTACTTC. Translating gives CASRLTASYEQYF.

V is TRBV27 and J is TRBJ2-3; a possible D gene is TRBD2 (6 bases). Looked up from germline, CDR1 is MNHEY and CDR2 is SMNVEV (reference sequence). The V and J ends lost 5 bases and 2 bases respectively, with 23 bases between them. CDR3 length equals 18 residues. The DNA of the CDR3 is TGTGCCAGCAGTCCCCTTACCGGGATAGCGGAGAACACAGATACGCAGTATTTT. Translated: CASSPLTGIAENTDTQYF.

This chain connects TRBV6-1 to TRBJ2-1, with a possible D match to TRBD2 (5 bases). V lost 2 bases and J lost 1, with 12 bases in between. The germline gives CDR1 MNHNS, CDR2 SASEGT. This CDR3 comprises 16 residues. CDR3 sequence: CASSELSGISYNEQFF. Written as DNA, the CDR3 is TGTGCCAGCAGTGAACTGAGCGGAATTTCCTACAATGAGCAGTTCTTC.

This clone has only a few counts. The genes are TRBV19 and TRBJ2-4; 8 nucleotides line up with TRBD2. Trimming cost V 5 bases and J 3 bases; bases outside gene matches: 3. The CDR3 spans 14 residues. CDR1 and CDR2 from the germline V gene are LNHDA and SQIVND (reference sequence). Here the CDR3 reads CASSPGGGKNIQYF. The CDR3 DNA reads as TGTGCCAGTAGTCCCGGGGGGGGCAAAAACATTCAGTACTTC.

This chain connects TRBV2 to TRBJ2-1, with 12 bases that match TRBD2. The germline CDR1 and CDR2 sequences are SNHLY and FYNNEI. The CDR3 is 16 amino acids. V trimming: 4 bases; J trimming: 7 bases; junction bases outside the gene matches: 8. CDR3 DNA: TGTGCCAGCAGTGCTAGACTAGCGGGAGTGGGAAATGAGCAGTTCTTC. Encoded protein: CASSARLAGVGNEQFF.